This T cell receptor (beta chain) stems from a study of blood T cells in healthy people across ages (dated by TCRdb to about 2015). In terms of the full investigation: In model experiments, roughly one uniquely barcoded TCR beta cDNA molecule per two T cells was captured by template switching. To avoid experimental bias, donors of different ages were distributed randomly across sequencing lanes. The donors were split into four age groups: young (average approximately 16 years), middle-aged (roughly 39), aged (approximately 60) and long-lived (approximately 80). Using the same blood draw, the study looked at two additional independent replicas of 1 million unique cDNA reads for two donors, one aged 18 to 29 and the other aged 80 or older. Using deep sequencing normalized with unique cDNA molecular identifiers, the study measured how TCR beta repertoire diversity changes with age. On the study overall, not on this receptor specifically: Observed TCR beta diversity per million T cells fell roughly linearly with age, and a significant reduction was already apparent by age around 40. Donor CMV infection status was unknown, potentially confounding age-related changes in expanded clonotypes. Bulk unsorted PBMC profiling prevented conclusive comparison of naive and antigen-experienced compartments. Total diversity estimates from one million sequenced T cells were considered lower bounds and underestimates. The percentage of naive T cells measured by flow cytometry correlated strongly with observed TCR beta diversity. Compared with the aged group, more naive CD4+ T cells, fewer expanded clones and increased TCR diversity were shown by the long-lived group, suggesting age selection.

Comments on this clonotype: No cognate antigen has been identified for it. Per-base qualities were not stored, and no clone one base away is much larger.

The donors were under 40 Caucasian individuals from Russia, aged roughly 6 to 95 years, who were systemically healthy. Each donor gave roughly 11 milliliters of peripheral blood, drawn into EDTA-treated Vacutainer tubes. Ficoll-Paque density-gradient centrifugation was used to isolate PBMCs, with at least 6 million obtained per sample. Total RNA, at least 6 micrograms per sample, was extracted from PBMCs with Trizol reagent. For every donor, an aliquot of PBMCs went through flow cytometry to measure the percentages of naive CD45RAhigh/CD27high T cells. Via the germline V gene, CDR1 is LGHNA and CDR2 YSLEER. The V end loses 3 bases and the J end loses 4 bases, and a stretch of 12 bases separates them. The cysteine opens and the phenylalanine closes a CDR3 of 14 amino acids. Only the CDR3 portion is preserved as DNA: 42 bases, with reading frame beginning at the first base. Library generation was performed with 5' RACE. This sample was sequenced with an Illumina HiSeq 2500. The second PCR ran for roughly 7 to 11 cycles and used a J-beta primer mix along with a sample-barcoded 5' primer. A unique molecular identifier was introduced onto each TCR beta cDNA molecule by a template-switch 5' adaptor carrying 12 random nucleotides. Each sample yielded at least 2.5 million CDR3-containing paired-end reads. First-strand cDNA was synthesized from all RNA with the Mint cDNA synthesis kit, primed by a TRBC-specific oligonucleotide. After uracil-DNA glycosylase treatment, a first 18-cycle PCR used universal primers M1SS and BC2_uni_R on all cDNA. As for the original processing: For normalization, 1 million high-quality reads, each with a distinct molecular identifier, were randomly selected from each sample. Reads sharing molecular identifiers were discarded rather than binned into consensus sequences. MiTCR, run with a Q25 quality threshold and the strictest error-elimination algorithm, handled CDR3 identification, clonotype clustering and error correction. Lower-bound total TCR beta diversity was estimated with a nonparametric unseen species model using Euler transformation. The public sequencing data were trimmed at Q25 with fastp and processed into clonotypes with MiXCR by TCRdb, which kept only in-frame beta chains. Rows are combined by CDR3 protein, so each entry shows the most common genes and DNA. These V and J calls are TCRdb output, not the study's own analysis. Counted in this sample were 950,000 to 1,200,000 distinct CDR3 sequences; around two fifths of them appeared once. The ten largest clonotypes hold 10% to 15% of the sample.

The specimen sequenced was blood. The chain is encoded by TRBV4-3 joined to TRBJ2-5; possibly the D gene is TRBD1, per 5 matching bases. The clonotype originates from a man aged 18 to 29 in good health. At the DNA level, the sequence is TGCGCCAGCAGCCACACCCCCCAGGGAGAGACCCAGTACTTC. This encodes CASSHTPQGETQYF.